The 12 T cell receptor beta chains below come from one sample, sequenced in a study of cytomegalovirus exposure and HLA in healthy donors (dated by TCRdb to 2015 to 2018). The protocol used for the library was the immunoSEQ multiplex PCR assay. The multiplex PCR relied on a mix of 60 forward primers for TCR Vbeta segments and 13 reverse primers for TCR Jbeta segments. The table was pulled from immuneACCESS by TCRdb, which kept in-frame rearrangements only. Such tables lose some clones; where checked, under half of the loss comes from unresolved V genes, and the rest has no known cause. This sample lists about 160,000 clones; approximately 78% were detected once. Roughly 2% of the sample lies in the top ten. The specimen was PBMCs. These receptor sequences come from a woman in her late teens or twenties in good health and CMV-seronegative.

This sequence joins TRBV6-6 and TRBJ2-1; perhaps TRBD1 as D (6 bases). V lost 7 bases to trimming and J lost 6 bases, with 22 bases between them. CDR1 MNHNY and CDR2 SVGAGI come from the germline V gene (reference sequence). The CDR3 loop spans 16 amino acids. The CDR3 DNA follows: TGTGCCAGCACCGAAGGACAGATTGGGGGCAGCAATGAGCAGTTCTTC. Protein product: CASTEGQIGGSNEQFF.

J is TRBJ2-3 and V is TRBV9; a weak D match, TRBD2 (6 bases). V gave up 5 bases and J gave up 6 bases, with 25 bases separating them. The CDR3 spans 17 residues. Germline V gene data show CDR1 as SGDLS and CDR2 as YYNGEE. CDR3 DNA sequence: TGTGCCAGCAGTCCCGGAGGCGGGACTCGTTCAACGGATACGCAGTATTTT. Translation: CASSPGGGTRSTDTQYF. The full variable domain, rest sourced from reference TRBV9 and TRBJ2-3, is DSGVTQTPKHLITATGQRVTLRCSPRSGDLSVYWYQQSLDQGLQFLIQYYNGEERAKGNILERFSAQQFPDLHSELNLSSLELGDSALYFCASSPGGGTRSTDTQYFGPGTRLTVL.

The rearrangement uses TRBV4-1 and TRBJ1-2; TRBD1 agrees at 7 bases. CDR1 MGHRA and CDR2 YSYEKL come from the germline V gene. This CDR3 region has 18 residues. J was trimmed by 4 bases and V by 2 bases; bases with no gene match: 16. CDR3 sequence: CASSQSVNRGGISYGYTF. CDR3 DNA: TGCGCCAGCAGCCAATCCGTCAACAGGGGAGGTATCTCCTATGGCTACACCTTC.

V and J are TRBV7-3 and TRBJ2-5; D ambiguous. The germline V gene encodes CDR1 SGHTA and CDR2 FQGTGA. The CDR3 loop spans 13 amino acids. The V and J ends lost 4 bases and 5 bases respectively, with 11 bases between them. Here the CDR3 DNA reads TGTGCCAGCAGCTACGTAGCTTCGGAGACCCAGTACTTC. It is translated as CASSYVASETQYF.

The rearrangement joins TRBV4-2 to TRBJ1-2, with D possibly TRBD1 on 6 matching bases. V was shortened by 4 bases and J by 8 bases, with 14 bases between the two germline ends. Germline CDR1 reads LGHNA; CDR2 reads YNFKEQ. The CDR3 contains 13 residues. The CDR3 here is CASSPHREGGYTF. Here the CDR3 DNA reads TGTGCCAGCAGCCCCCACAGGGAAGGCGGCTACACCTTC.

The CDR3 DNA follows: TGTGCCAGCAGCGTAGGGGCCTCAGGGAGCGGGGAAAGGGAGACCCAGTACTTC. This gives the protein CASSVGASGSGERETQYF. The chain recombines TRBV9 with TRBJ2-5; 7 nucleotides line up with TRBD2. The J segment lost 5 bases and the V segment lost 0 bases, leaving 16 bases of the junction unmatched. The CDR3 runs 18 residues. Germline V lookup: CDR1 SGDLS, CDR2 YYNGEE.

This clone turned up a few times. V usage is TRBV2 and J usage is TRBJ2-2; no reliable D call. Germline V gene data show CDR1 as SNHLY and CDR2 as FYNNEI. The CDR3 totals 13 residues. Trimming removed 3 bases from V and 6 bases from J, with 8 bases in between. CDR3 in amino acids: CASSDGISGELFF. CDR3 in DNA: TGTGCCAGCAGTGATGGCATTTCCGGGGAGCTGTTTTTT.

The chain links TRBV27 to TRBJ2-7, with 10 bases identical to TRBD2. CDR1 is MNHEY and CDR2 is SMNVEV in the germline V gene (reference sequence). The V segment lost 6 bases and the J segment 0 bases; nucleotides outside the gene matches: 8. There are 16 residues in the CDR3. In DNA form, the CDR3 reads TGTGCCAGCAGCGCTAGCGGGGGCCCCGACTCCTACGAGCAGTACTTC. This codes for CASSASGGPDSYEQYF.

V gene TRBV7-3 combines with J gene TRBJ2-5; D is perhaps TRBD1 (5 bases). V lost 5 bases, J lost 5 bases, and 12 bases lay in between. CDR1 is SGHTA and CDR2 is FQGTGA in the germline V gene. The CDR3 sequence is 13 residues long. The CDR3 sequence: CASSVQGRETQYF. In DNA form, the CDR3 reads TGTGCCAGCAGCGTCCAGGGTCGGGAGACCCAGTACTTC.

The DNA of the CDR3 is TGTGCCAGCAGCTTGGATACAGGGACTAATGAAAAACTGTTTTTT. Translated: CASSLDTGTNEKLFF. The gene calls are TRBV5-4 and TRBJ1-4; D is perhaps TRBD1 (6 bases). CDR3 length: 15 residues. The V and J ends lost 0 bases and 2 bases respectively, with 8 bases between them. CDR1 and CDR2 (germline): SGHNT, YYREEE (reference sequence).

J is TRBJ2-6 and V is TRBV9, with a possible D match to TRBD2 (6 bases). V was cut by 0 bases and J by 0 bases, with 13 bases left in between. Looked up from germline, CDR1 is SGDLS and CDR2 is YYNGEE. This CDR3 is built from 18 residues. This CDR3 reads CASSVGTSKTSGANVLTF. The CDR3, as DNA: TGTGCCAGCAGCGTAGGAACTAGCAAAACCTCTGGGGCCAACGTCCTGACTTTC.

This sequence joins TRBV28 and TRBJ2-6; D may be TRBD1 (6 bases). The CDR3 extends over 17 amino acids. Germline assignment: CDR1 MDHEN and CDR2 SYDVKM. Trimming removed 5 bases from V and 2 bases from J, with 16 bases in between. DNA for the CDR3: TGTGCCAGCAGTGGGCGGGTAGGGGGTACTGGGGCCAACGTCCTGACTTTC. Its protein is CASSGRVGGTGANVLTF.